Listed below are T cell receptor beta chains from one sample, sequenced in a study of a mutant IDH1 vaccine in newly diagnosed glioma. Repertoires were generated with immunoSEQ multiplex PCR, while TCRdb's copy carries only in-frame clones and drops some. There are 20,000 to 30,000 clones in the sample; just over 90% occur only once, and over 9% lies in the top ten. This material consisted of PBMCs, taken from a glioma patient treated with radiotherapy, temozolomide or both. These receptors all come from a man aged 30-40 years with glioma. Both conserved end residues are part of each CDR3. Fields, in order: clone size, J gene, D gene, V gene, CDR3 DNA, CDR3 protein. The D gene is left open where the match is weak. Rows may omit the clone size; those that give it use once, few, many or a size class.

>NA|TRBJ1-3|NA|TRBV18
TGTGCCAGCTCGCAATACCAGGGGCCCGGAAACACCATATATTTT
CASSQYQGPGNTIYF
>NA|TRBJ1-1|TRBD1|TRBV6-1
TGTGCCAGCACCCCCAGCAGGGGGCGGAACACTGAAGCTTTCTTT
CASTPSRGRNTEAFF
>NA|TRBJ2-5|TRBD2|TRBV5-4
TGTGCCAGCAGAGATAGGGCTAGCGGGAGAGAGACCCAGTACTTC
CASRDRASGRETQYF
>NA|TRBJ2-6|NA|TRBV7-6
TGTGCCAGCAGCCCCCAGGGTGGGGCAACTGGGGCCAACGTCCTGACTTTC
CASSPQGGATGANVLTF
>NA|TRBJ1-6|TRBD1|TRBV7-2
TGTGCCAGCAGCTTAGCGGGACAGGGGTCCGAACCCCTCCACTTT
CASSLAGQGSEPLHF
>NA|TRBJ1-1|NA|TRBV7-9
TGTGCCAGCAGCTTAGAGAGTAGCCCTGAAGCTTTCTTT
CASSLESSPEAFF
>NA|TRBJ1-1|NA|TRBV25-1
TGTGCCAGCAGCGGGGGGCAGAACACTGAAGCTTTCTTT
CASSGGQNTEAFF
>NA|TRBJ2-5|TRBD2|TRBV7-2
TGTGCCAGCAGCTTAGGGGGGACTAGCGGGGCCCAAGAGACCCAGTACTTC
CASSLGGTSGAQETQYF
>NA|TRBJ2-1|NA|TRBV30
TGTGCCTGGAGTGTTGATCTGGCTCGCAATGAGCAGTTCTTC
CAWSVDLARNEQFF
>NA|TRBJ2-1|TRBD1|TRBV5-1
TGCGCCAGCAGCTTCGGAGGACAGGGGGTCGGTGAGCAGTTCTTC
CASSFGGQGVGEQFF
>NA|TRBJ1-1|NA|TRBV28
TGTGCCAGCAGCCCTGGACAGAACACTGAAGCTTTCTTT
CASSPGQNTEAFF
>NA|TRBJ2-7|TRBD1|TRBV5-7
TGTGCCAGCAGACAACCGGGACAGCACTCCTACGAGCAGTACTTC
CASRQPGQHSYEQYF
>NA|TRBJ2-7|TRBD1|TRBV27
TGTGCCAGCAGTTTATGGGGGGGACAGGGGGCCTACGAGCAGTACTTC
CASSLWGGQGAYEQYF
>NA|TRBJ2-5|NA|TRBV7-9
TGTGCCAGCAGCGTCGGGACTGGAAACCAAGAGACCCAGTACTTC
CASSVGTGNQETQYF
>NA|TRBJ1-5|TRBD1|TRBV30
TGTGCCTGGAGTGTACGAAAGGGGGCTAGCAATCAGCCCCAGCATTTT
CAWSVRKGASNQPQHF
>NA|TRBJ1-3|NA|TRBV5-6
TGTGCCAGCAGCTTAAATCAGCCTGGAAACACCATATATTTT
CASSLNQPGNTIYF
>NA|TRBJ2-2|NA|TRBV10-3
TGTGCCATCAAACCGGGCTCCCGCACCGGGGAGCTGTTTTTT
CAIKPGSRTGELFF
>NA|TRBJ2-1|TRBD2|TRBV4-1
TGCGCCAGCAGCCAAGAGACTAGCGTCTCGTATGAGCAGTTCTTC
CASSQETSVSYEQFF
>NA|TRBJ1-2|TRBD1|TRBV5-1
TGCGCCAGCAGCATTGGGACAGGCGGCTATGGCTACACCTTC
CASSIGTGGYGYTF
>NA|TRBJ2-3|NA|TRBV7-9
TGTGCCAGCAGCTCCACCATCTGGACAAGCACAGATACGCAGTATTTT
CASSSTIWTSTDTQYF
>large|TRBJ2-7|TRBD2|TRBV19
TGTGCCAGTAGTAGCACGACCGGGACTAGCGGGAGGTATCCTTACGAGCAGTACTTC
CASSSTTGTSGRYPYEQYF
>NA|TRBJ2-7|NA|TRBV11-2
TGTGCCAGCAGCGATAGCGGCACAGGGAATTACGAGCAGTACTTC
CASSDSGTGNYEQYF
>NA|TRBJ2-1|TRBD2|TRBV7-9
TGTGCCAGCAGCTTGGGACTAGCGGTTTTTGATGAGCAGTTCTTC
CASSLGLAVFDEQFF
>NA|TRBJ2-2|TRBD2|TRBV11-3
TGTGCCAGCAGCTTAGGGACTAGGACCGGGGAGCTGTTTTTT
CASSLGTRTGELFF
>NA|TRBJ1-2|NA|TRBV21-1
TGTGCCAGCAGCAAGCTTCCAGGGGGATTTAACTATGGCTACACCTTC
CASSKLPGGFNYGYTF
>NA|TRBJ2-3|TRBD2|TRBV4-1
TGCGCCAGCAGCCAAGATGCCGCTAGCGGTGATGGGAGGGATACGCAGTATTTT
CASSQDAASGDGRDTQYF
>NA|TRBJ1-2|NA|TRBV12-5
TGTGCTAGTGGCCCCGCGACGGGGGGGAATGGCTACACCTTC
CASGPATGGNGYTF
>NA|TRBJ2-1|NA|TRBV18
TGTGCCAGCTCACCACCGGTACACGGGAATGAGCAGTTCTTC
CASSPPVHGNEQFF
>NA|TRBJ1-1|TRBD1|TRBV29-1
TGCAGCTCCACTTACTGGGGGACAGGGGAAGAAGCTTTCTTT
CSSTYWGTGEEAFF
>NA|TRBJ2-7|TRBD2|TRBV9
TGTGCCAGCAGCGTAGGCGGGAGGGCCGGCTACGAGCAGTACTTC
CASSVGGRAGYEQYF
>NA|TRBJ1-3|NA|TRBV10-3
TGTGCCATCAGTGAGTCGAACGTCGGAAACACCATATATTTT
CAISESNVGNTIYF
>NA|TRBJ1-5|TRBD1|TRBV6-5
TGTGCCAGCAGTTACTCTGGGGGACAGGCACAGCCCCAGCATTTT
CASSYSGGQAQPQHF
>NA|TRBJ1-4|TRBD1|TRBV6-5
TGTGCCAGCAGTTACAACCTGGGACAGACGGAAAAACTGTTTTTT
CASSYNLGQTEKLFF
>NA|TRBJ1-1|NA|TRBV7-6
TGTGCCAGCAGCTTAGGGGGGACCACTGAAGCTTTCTTT
CASSLGGTTEAFF
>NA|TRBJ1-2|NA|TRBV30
TGTGCCTGGAGTGGAGGTCACGGGAACTATGGCTACACCTTC
CAWSGGHGNYGYTF
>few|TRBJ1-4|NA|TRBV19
TGTGCCAGTAGCCACAGAGGGCCTAATGAAAAACTGTTTTTT
CASSHRGPNEKLFF
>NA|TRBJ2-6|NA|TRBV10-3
TGTGCCATCAGTGGGACAGTCTCTGGGGCCAACGTCCTGACTTTC
CAISGTVSGANVLTF
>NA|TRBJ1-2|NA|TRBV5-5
TGTGCCAGCAGCTTGGCAAGGGGGGCGGAGGGCTACACCTTC
CASSLARGAEGYTF
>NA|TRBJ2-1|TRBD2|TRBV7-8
TGTGCCAGCAGCTTAGATTTGACTAGCGGGAGGGTTACCTACAATGAGCAGTTCTTC
CASSLDLTSGRVTYNEQFF
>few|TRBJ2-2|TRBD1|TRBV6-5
TGTGCCAGCAGATGGGACAGGGCGAACACCGGGGAGCTGTTTTTT
CASRWDRANTGELFF
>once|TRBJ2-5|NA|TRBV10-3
TGTGCCATCAGTGGGACAGCTCGAGACGCGCGTGAGGAGACCCAGTACTTC
CAISGTARDAREETQYF
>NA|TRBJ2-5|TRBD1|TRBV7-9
TGTGCCAGCAGCTTAGCAAGTTTGGGACAGAAAGAGACCCAGTACTTC
CASSLASLGQKETQYF
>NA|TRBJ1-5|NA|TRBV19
TGTGCCAGTAGTATTCGACTTGGCAGCAATCAGCCCCAGCATTTT
CASSIRLGSNQPQHF
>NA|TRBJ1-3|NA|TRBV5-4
TGTGCCAGCAGCTTGGAACCGGGAGCTGGAAACACCATATATTTT
CASSLEPGAGNTIYF
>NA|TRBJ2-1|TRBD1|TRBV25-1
TGTGCCAGCAGCCACCGGGACAGTAGGGTTGAGCAGTTCTTC
CASSHRDSRVEQFF
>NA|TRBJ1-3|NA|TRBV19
TGTGCCAGTAGTACCCCTCACGGCTTAGGTGGAAACACCATATATTTT
CASSTPHGLGGNTIYF
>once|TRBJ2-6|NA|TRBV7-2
TGTGCCAGCAGCCTCAGGGTATCTGGGGCCAACGTCCTGACTTTC
CASSLRVSGANVLTF
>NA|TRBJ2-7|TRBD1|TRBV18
TGTGCCAGCTCTACGGACAGGGTCAGCTACGAGCAGTACTTC
CASSTDRVSYEQYF
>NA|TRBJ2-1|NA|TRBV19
TGTGCCAGTACCATAGCCTCCTACTACAATGAGCAGTTCTTC
CASTIASYYNEQFF
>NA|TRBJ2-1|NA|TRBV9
TGTGCCAGCAGCTCAAGACAGGGAGGCAATGAGCAGTTCTTC
CASSSRQGGNEQFF
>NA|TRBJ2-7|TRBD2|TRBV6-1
TGTGCCAGCAGTGTAAGCGGGAGGTCCTACGAGCAGTACTTC
CASSVSGRSYEQYF
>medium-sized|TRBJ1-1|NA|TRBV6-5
TGTGCCAGCAGTTACAGTTCTGAAGCTTTCTTT
CASSYSSEAFF
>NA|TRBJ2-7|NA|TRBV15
TGTGCCACCAGCAGAGAACTGAAGGAAACTCAGTACTTC
CATSRELKETQYF
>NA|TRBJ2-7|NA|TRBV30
TGTGCCTGGAGTGCCGCATACGAGCAGTACTTC
CAWSAAYEQYF
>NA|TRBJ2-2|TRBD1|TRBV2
TGTGCCAGCAGGGGACAGGGAGGAGACACCGGGGAGCTGTTTTTT
CASRGQGGDTGELFF
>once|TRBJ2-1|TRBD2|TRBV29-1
TGCAGCGTACGTATAGCGGGAGGGCCGGGCAATGAGCAGTTCTTC
CSVRIAGGPGNEQFF
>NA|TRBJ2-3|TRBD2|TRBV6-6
TGTGCCAGCAGGTCAACGCCCGGGAGGACAGATACGCAGTATTTT
CASRSTPGRTDTQYF
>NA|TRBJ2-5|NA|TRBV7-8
TGTGCCAGCAGCTTAGAAGCTAGCAGGATAGAGACCCAGTACTTC
CASSLEASRIETQYF